This T cell receptor beta chain was sequenced in a study of neurological immune-mediated disorders. Study-wide points: HTLV-1-associated myelopathy led in TCR clonal expansion, while multiple sclerosis ranked lowest, below healthy controls. The authors found no clinical or MRI feature associated with the multiple sclerosis repertoire cluster.

At least ten counts were recorded for this clonotype. Its target is unknown. TCRdb used MiXCR to reprocess the 5' RACE reads, holding one entry per CDR3 protein. The sample includes tens of thousands of distinct CDR3 sequences, less than 5.5% seen only once; the top ten take approximately 7%. Between the trimmed V and J ends, which lost 0 bases and 1 base, there was a span of 13 bases. The CDR3 consists of 17 residues. The germline gives CDR1 SGHDT, CDR2 YYEEEE. The unsorted libraries originated from 2 million PBMCs kept at -80 C. The sample was PBMCs. The origin of this receptor is a man aged 18 to 29 with multiple sclerosis. This chain connects TRBV5-6 to TRBJ2-2, with D uncertain. The CDR3 DNA sequence: TGTGCCAGCAGCTTGGTTGGCCTCGCAGTGAACACCGGGGAGCTGTTTTTT. Translation gives CASSLVGLAVNTGELFF.